This is a list of T cell receptor beta chains from one sample in a study of T-cell memory formation after mild COVID-19. From the 5' RACE reads, TCRdb called clonotypes with MiXCR, one entry per CDR3 protein. The repertoire includes about 14,000 distinct CDR3 sequences, roughly 19% of them detected once, and around half sits in the top ten. The sample consisted of PBMCs or a T cell subset sorted from them (not recorded which). The receptors originated from an adult woman who had mild COVID-19 (a few samples of this study predate the infection). Cell type and time point are not known. Each CDR3 is given with its conserved first and last residue. The order of the fields is clone size, D gene, V gene, J gene, CDR3 protein. A D gene is named only where the DNA matches it firmly. A clone size is listed for some rows: how often the clone was seen (once, few, many), or a class if it is expanded.

many,NA,TRBV14,TRBJ2-7,CASSQVPLLYEQYF
many,NA,TRBV9,TRBJ2-1,CASSVDGAYSYNEQFF
NA,NA,TRBV10-3,TRBJ2-1,CAMGLGDPNEQFF
many,NA,TRBV12-3/TRBV12-4,TRBJ2-7,CASSFRRAWSYEQYF
many,TRBD2,TRBV24-1,TRBJ2-1,CATSDWASSGGPYNEQFF
many,NA,TRBV7-6,TRBJ2-2,CASSLSPNTGELFF
many,TRBD1,TRBV25-1,TRBJ2-7,CASSDSGTALREQYF
many,TRBD2,TRBV12-3/TRBV12-4,TRBJ2-7,CASSVGLGYEQYF
many,NA,TRBV12-3/TRBV12-4,TRBJ1-1,CASSFKGPTEAFF
many,NA,TRBV12-3/TRBV12-4,TRBJ2-3,CASSLVGAISTQYF
once,NA,TRBV5-1,TRBJ2-3,CASSWWLADTDTQYF
many,NA,TRBV25-1,TRBJ2-2,CASSRAANTGELFF
many,NA,TRBV18,TRBJ1-1,CASSRGVYMNTEAFF
medium-sized,NA,TRBV25-1,TRBJ2-7,CASSPGLYEQYF
NA,TRBD2,TRBV4-2,TRBJ2-3,CASSQDRTSTIAQYF
many,NA,TRBV7-6,TRBJ2-3,CASSPRWSTDTQYF